Listed here are 12 T cell receptor beta chains from one sample, sequenced in a study of blood T cell repertoires in COVID-19. Produced via immunoSEQ multiplex PCR; TCRdb's table is partial and in-frame only. The sample holds tens of thousands of clones; more than 75% are singletons and the top ten take roughly 9.1%. Material: PBMCs or T cells enriched from blood (not recorded which). These receptors were taken from a woman aged 40-49 years who had recovered from COVID-19.

V and J are TRBV15 and TRBJ1-2, with 7 bases that match TRBD1. Trimming removed 0 bases from V and 4 bases from J; junction bases left unmatched: 5. Germline CDR1 LNHNV, CDR2 YYDKDF (reference sequence). The CDR3 is 15 residues long. This chain's CDR3 is CATSREGQLSYGYTF. The CDR3 coding sequence is TGTGCCACCAGCAGAGAGGGACAGCTTTCCTATGGCTACACCTTC.

The V gene is TRBV7-9, the J gene TRBJ2-7; perhaps TRBD1 as D (6 bases). CDR3 length: 16 residues. The V end was cut by 4 bases, the J end by 0 bases, with 16 bases between. Germline V gene sequence: CDR1 SEHNR, CDR2 FQNEAQ (reference sequence). The CDR3 here is CASSSDQGTPSYEQYF. The CDR3 DNA reads TGTGCCAGCAGCTCCGATCAGGGGACCCCCTCCTACGAGCAGTACTTC.

The chain carries TRBV2 and TRBJ1-5, with 8 bases fitting TRBD1. This CDR3 region has 13 residues. Trimming took 6 bases from V and 4 from J; bases not matched to a gene: 2. Germline V gene lookup returns CDR1 SNHLY and CDR2 FYNNEI. Written as DNA, the CDR3 is TGTGCCAGCAGGGGGACAGGAAATCAGCCCCAGCATTTT. Residues: CASRGTGNQPQHF.

The chain couples TRBV5-1 to TRBJ2-1; no definite D call. With 1 base removed from V and 4 bases from J, the gap between germline ends came to 6 bases. The CDR3 covers 13 residues. The germline V gene has CDR1 SGHRS and CDR2 YFSETQ. DNA of the CDR3: TGCGCCAGCAGCTTGCCTCTTTACAATGAGCAGTTCTTC. Protein product: CASSLPLYNEQFF.

The chain uses TRBV4-1 and TRBJ1-2, with 11 bases fitting TRBD1. The V and J ends lost 1 base and 4 bases, in that order; junction bases with no gene match: 14. Germline V CDR1 and CDR2: MGHRA, YSYEKL. The CDR3 has 19 amino acids. The CDR3 region has the DNA TGCGCCAGCAGCCAAGCTCCGGGACAGGGGGTCCCCGTAATCTATGGCTACACCTTC. The encoded protein is CASSQAPGQGVPVIYGYTF.

This sequence joins TRBV20-1 and TRBJ2-1; 12 bases fit TRBD2. The J segment lost 4 bases and the V segment lost 3 bases, leaving 7 bases of the junction unmatched. The germline gives CDR1 DFQATT, CDR2 SNEGSKA (reference sequence). This CDR3 region has 16 residues. CDR3 loop: CSASILAGGFYNEQFF. CDR3 DNA: TGCAGTGCTAGTATTCTAGCGGGGGGGTTTTACAATGAGCAGTTCTTC.

The chain is built from TRBV5-4 and TRBJ1-1; tentatively, D is TRBD1 (5 bases). This CDR3 is 12 amino acids long. The V and J ends lost 4 bases and 7 bases respectively, with 11 bases between them. The germline V gene has CDR1 SGHNT and CDR2 YYREEE (reference sequence). CDR3 nucleotides: TGTGCCAGCAGCCCAGGGCCTAGTGAAGCTTTCTTT. This encodes CASSPGPSEAFF.

Here the CDR3 reads CASSPRTGDQPQHF. The CDR3 DNA reads TGTGCCAGCAGTCCAAGGACAGGTGATCAGCCCCAGCATTTT. The V call is TRBV6-5, the J call TRBJ1-5, with TRBD1 matching 7 bases. The V and J ends lost 5 bases and 5 bases, in that order; junction bases with no gene match: 6. This CDR3 region has 14 residues. Germline loops: CDR1 MNHEY, CDR2 SVGAGI.

V usage is TRBV5-8 and J usage is TRBJ1-1; 9 nucleotides line up with TRBD1. Trimming removed 3 bases from V and 6 bases from J; junction bases left unmatched: 12. There are 16 residues in the CDR3. The germline V gene encodes CDR1 SGHTS and CDR2 YDEGEE. This chain's CDR3 is CASSSFGRDRVSEAFF. The CDR3 region has the DNA TGTGCCAGCAGCTCTTTTGGCCGGGACAGGGTTTCTGAAGCTTTCTTT.

The V call is TRBV12-3 or TRBV12-4, the J call TRBJ2-1, with D perhaps TRBD1 (5 bases). The ends were cut back, 1 base at V and 9 bases at J, with 7 bases in the middle. The CDR3 has 12 residues. DNA of the CDR3: TGTGCCAGCAGTTTAGGTCAGGGTGAGCAGTTCTTC. Translation: CASSLGQGEQFF.

The chain joins TRBV6-4 to TRBJ2-3; 9 nucleotides line up with TRBD2. The ends lost 3 bases at V and 1 base at J; junction bases unmatched: 2. The length of the CDR3 is 15 residues. The germline V gene has CDR1 MRHNA and CDR2 SNTAGT. The CDR3 DNA reads as TGTGCCAGCAGTGATAGCGGGGGAGGCACAGATACGCAGTATTTT. Translated, it gives CASSDSGGGTDTQYF.

The rearrangement links TRBV5-1 to TRBJ1-1; D unclear. Germline V gives CDR1 SGHRS, CDR2 YFSETQ. The CDR3 runs 13 residues. The germline V and J ends were trimmed by 0 bases and 3 bases, with 6 bases remaining between them. CDR3 in DNA: TGCGCCAGCAGCTTGGAACAGCACACTGAAGCTTTCTTT. Translated: CASSLEQHTEAFF.